The entry that follows covers one T cell receptor (beta chain) sequence. No antigen is known for it. These data belong to a study of T cells in Graves' hyperthyroidism and ophthalmopathy. Regarding the study as a whole: Ophthalmopathy could be told apart from stable hyperthyroidism with a 13 V-J model.

The TCR beta CDR3 regions underwent amplification using RNA transcripts as the source. Researchers ran a first-round RT-PCR on the TCR CDR3 using the HTBI primer set. From the multiplex PCR reads, TCRdb called clonotypes with MiXCR, one entry per CDR3 protein. The data show 480,000 or so distinct CDR3 sequences, 40% to 50% seen once. V was trimmed by 3 bases and J by 1 base, leaving 19 bases between them. The CDR3 sequence is 16 residues long. Germline-derived CDR1 and CDR2 are SQVTM and ANQGSEA. The sequenced sample consisted of peripheral blood or thyroid tissue (not recorded which). The chain combines TRBV29-1 with TRBJ2-7, with unresolved D. The source of this sequence is an adult woman with Graves' disease, either hyperthyroidism or ophthalmopathy (not recorded which). The CDR3 nucleotides are TGCAGCGTTGAGGGTAAATCGGTAGTACGGTCCTACGAGCAGTACTTC. This gives the protein CSVEGKSVVRSYEQYF.